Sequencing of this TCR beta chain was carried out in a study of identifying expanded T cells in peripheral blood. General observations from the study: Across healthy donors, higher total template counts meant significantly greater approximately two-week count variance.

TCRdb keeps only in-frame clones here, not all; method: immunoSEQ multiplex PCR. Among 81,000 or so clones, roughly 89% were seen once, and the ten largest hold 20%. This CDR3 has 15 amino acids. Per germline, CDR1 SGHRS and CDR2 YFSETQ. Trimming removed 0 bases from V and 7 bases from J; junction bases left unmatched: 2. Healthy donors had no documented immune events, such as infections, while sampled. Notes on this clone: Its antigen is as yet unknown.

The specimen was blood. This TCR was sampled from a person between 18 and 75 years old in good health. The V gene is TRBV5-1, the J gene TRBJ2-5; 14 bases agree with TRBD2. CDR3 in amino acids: CASSLETSGRATQYF. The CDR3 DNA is TGCGCCAGCAGCTTGGAGACTAGCGGGAGGGCGACCCAGTACTTC.